The entry that follows covers one T cell receptor (beta chain) sequence. This clone's antigen is unknown. No per-base quality is available; no much larger clone lies one base away. The junction carries 12 bases between V and J, which are trimmed by 3 bases and 0 bases respectively. From its cysteine to its phenylalanine, the CDR3 spans 16 amino acids. Only the CDR3 DNA stays, 48 bases, in frame from base 1. CDR1 and CDR2 are drawn from the germline V gene: MGHRA, YSYEKL. Patients with a history of autoimmune disease or receiving systemic immunosuppression were excluded from the trial. In every dose cohort, peripheral blood was drawn for TCR sequencing at baseline, cycle 4 day 1, and cycle 7 day 1. The samples were drawn from a first-in-human, open-label, multicenter phase I dose-escalation trial of ivuxolimab. Adults with locally advanced or metastatic melanoma, renal cell, hepatocellular, or head and neck squamous cell carcinoma were enrolled in the trial. CD4+ and CD8+ T cells were sorted separately from peripheral blood before TCR sequencing.

The data were taken from a study of OX40 agonist ivuxolimab in advanced cancers. Describing the broader study: Ivuxolimab, which targeted the costimulatory receptor OX40 (CD134), was an agonistic, fully human IgG2 monoclonal antibody. Intravenous ivuxolimab was administered to patients every 2 weeks at six dose levels: 0.01, 0.1, 0.3, 1.5, 3 and 10 mg/kg. Among the 52 dose-escalation patients, some 20 had hepatocellular carcinoma, 15 or so melanoma, 9 renal cell carcinoma and 9 head and neck cancer. The dose-escalation cohort was around 83% male with a mean age of roughly 62 years, ranging from roughly 23 to 90. Prior anti-PD-1, anti-PD-L1 or anti-CTLA-4 therapy was permitted, and about 40% of dose-escalation patients had received checkpoint inhibitors. Partial responses occurred in three dose-escalation patients, of whom one had hepatocellular carcinoma and two had cutaneous melanoma. The point of sequencing TCRbeta in the periphery was to test whether ivuxolimab changed TCR sequence diversity and drove clonal T-cell expansion. The paper covers the monotherapy dose-escalation part of the phase I ivuxolimab trial, which included N = 52 patients.

To sequence the TCRbeta CDR3 region, genomic DNA was isolated from the sorted cells. The immunoSEQ Assay was used for sequencing of TCRbeta CDR3 regions. In TCRdb, the immuneACCESS table is reduced to in-frame sequences with V and J assigned. These tables do not hold every clone; where another copy was compared, an unresolved V gene accounts for under half, and the others remain unexplained. In this sample the table shows about 24,000 clones, roughly 89% of which occur a single time. Around 16% of the sample goes to the ten largest clones. Paper-wide results and their limitations: On average, CD8+ T cells showed more expanded clones than CD4+ T cells after ivuxolimab. In the 0.1-3.0 mg/kg groups, partial responders had among the lowest normalized peripheral clonal expansion, particularly in CD8+ T cells. At doses of 0.1 to 3.0 mg/kg, clonal expansion of both CD4+ and CD8+ T cells in blood was seen between baseline and week 6. Which antigens the clonally expanded peripheral T cells were specific for was not determined. Low levels of normalized T-cell clonal expansion were also seen in some nonresponding patients.

The sequence joins TRBV4-1 to TRBJ1-3; the D gene assignment is ambiguous. Material: CD4+ or CD8+ T cells sorted from blood, obtained in a trial of the OX40 agonist ivuxolimab. This TCR was recovered from an adult with an advanced solid tumor such as melanoma, head and neck, liver or kidney cancer. The CDR3 corresponds to CASSHNSGSSGNTIYF. The nucleotide sequence is TGCGCCAGCAGCCACAATTCTGGGAGCTCTGGAAACACCATATATTTT.